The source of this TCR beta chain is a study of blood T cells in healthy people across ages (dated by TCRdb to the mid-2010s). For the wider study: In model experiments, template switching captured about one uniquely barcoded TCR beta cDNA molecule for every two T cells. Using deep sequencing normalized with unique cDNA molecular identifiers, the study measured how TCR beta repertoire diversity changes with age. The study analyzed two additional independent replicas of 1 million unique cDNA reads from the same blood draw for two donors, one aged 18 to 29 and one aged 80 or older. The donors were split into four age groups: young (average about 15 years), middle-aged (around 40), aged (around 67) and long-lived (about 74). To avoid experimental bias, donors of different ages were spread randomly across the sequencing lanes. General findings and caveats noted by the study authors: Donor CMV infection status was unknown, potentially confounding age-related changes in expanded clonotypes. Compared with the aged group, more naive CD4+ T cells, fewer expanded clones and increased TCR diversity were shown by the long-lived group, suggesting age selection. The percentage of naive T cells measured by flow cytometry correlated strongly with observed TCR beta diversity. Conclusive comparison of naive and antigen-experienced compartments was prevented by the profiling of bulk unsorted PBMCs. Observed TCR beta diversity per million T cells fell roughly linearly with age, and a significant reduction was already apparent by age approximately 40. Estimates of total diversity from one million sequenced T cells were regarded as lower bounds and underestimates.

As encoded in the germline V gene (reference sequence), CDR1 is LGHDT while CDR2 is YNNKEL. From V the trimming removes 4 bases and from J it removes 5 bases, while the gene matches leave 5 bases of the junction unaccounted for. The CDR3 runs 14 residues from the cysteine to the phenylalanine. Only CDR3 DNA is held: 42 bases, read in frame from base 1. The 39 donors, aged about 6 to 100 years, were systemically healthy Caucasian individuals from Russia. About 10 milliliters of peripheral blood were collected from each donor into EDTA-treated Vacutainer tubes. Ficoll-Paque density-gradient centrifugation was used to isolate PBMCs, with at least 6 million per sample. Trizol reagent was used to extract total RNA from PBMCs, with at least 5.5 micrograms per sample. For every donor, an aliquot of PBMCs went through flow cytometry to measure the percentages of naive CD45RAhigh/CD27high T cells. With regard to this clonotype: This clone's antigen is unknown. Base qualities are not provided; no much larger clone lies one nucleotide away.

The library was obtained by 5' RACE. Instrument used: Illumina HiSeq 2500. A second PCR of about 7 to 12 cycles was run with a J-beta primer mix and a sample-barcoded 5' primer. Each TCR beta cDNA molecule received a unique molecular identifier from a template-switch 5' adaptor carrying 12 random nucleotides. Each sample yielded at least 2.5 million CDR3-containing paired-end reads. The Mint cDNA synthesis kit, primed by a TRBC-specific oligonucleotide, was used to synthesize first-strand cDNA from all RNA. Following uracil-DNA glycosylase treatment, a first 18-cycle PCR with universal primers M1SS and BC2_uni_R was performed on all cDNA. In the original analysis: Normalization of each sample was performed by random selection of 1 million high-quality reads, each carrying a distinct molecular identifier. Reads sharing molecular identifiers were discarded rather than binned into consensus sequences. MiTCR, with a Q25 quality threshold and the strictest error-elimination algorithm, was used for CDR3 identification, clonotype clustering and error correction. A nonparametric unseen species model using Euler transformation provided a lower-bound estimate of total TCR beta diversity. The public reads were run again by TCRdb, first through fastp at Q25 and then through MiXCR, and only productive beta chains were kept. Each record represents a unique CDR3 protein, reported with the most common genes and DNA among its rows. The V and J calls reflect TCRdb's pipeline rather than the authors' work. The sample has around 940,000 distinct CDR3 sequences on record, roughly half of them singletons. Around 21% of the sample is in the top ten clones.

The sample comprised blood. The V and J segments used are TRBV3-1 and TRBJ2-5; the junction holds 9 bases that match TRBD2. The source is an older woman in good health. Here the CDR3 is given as CASSRAAGGETQYF. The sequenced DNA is TGTGCCAGCAGCCGGGCGGCGGGAGGGGAGACCCAGTACTTC.